The clone carrying this T cell receptor (beta chain) was found a few times. No antigen is known for it. The TCR alpha and TCR beta cDNA libraries, bearing sample barcodes and UMIs, were generated by 5'RACE using constant-segment primers. TCRdb re-called the 5' RACE reads with MiXCR, one entry per CDR3 protein. There are about 360,000 distinct CDR3 sequences in the sample; 13% to 15% occur only once, and approximately 20% lies in the top ten. The sample originates from a study of T-cell memory formation after mild COVID-19. The wider study: TCR clustering was largely donor specific.

The V gene end was trimmed by 8 bases and the J gene end by 3 bases; junction bases not matched to a gene: 4. Looked up from germline, CDR1 is MNHEY and CDR2 is SMNVEV (reference sequence). CDR3 length equals 13 residues. Whole-study findings and limits: The CD4+ clones that contracted clustered mainly within CM and EM, and the CD8+ clones concentrated in EMRA. Clones that contracted from day 15 to 85 had balanced CD4/CD8; later expanders were CD4+ biased.

The J gene is TRBJ2-1, the V gene TRBV27, with 7 nucleotides matching TRBD2. Sequenced material: PBMCs or a T cell subset sorted from them (not recorded which). The sequence derives from a man younger than 30 who had mild COVID-19 (a few samples of this study predate the infection). Cell type and time point are not known. This CDR3 reads CASGLEYYNEQFF. CDR3 in DNA: TGTGCCAGCGGACTAGAGTACTACAATGAGCAGTTCTTC.